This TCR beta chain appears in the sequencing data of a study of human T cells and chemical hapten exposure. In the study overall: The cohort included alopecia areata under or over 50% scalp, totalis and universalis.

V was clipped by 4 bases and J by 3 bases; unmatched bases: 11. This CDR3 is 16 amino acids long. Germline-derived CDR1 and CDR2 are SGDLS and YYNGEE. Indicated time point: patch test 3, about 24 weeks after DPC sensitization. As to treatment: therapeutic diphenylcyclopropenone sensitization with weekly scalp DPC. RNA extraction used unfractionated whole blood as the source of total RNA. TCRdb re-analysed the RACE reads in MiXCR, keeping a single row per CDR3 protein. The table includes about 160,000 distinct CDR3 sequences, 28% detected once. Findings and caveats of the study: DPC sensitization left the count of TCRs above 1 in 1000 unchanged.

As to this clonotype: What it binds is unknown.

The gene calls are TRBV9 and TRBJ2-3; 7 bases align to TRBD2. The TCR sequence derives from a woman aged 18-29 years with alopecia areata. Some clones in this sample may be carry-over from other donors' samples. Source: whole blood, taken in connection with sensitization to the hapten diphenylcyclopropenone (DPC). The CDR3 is CASSQGLAGTTDTQYF. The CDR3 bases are TGTGCCAGCAGCCAAGGCTTAGCGGGTACGACAGATACGCAGTATTTT.